The clone carrying this T cell receptor (beta chain) was recorded once. Its target is unknown. The data were taken from a study of shared clonotypes between healthy human individuals. Broader study findings: It was the few donors that limited the genetic and exposure-history diversity represented.

In the original processing: As immunoSEQ supplied junction-only sequences (without quality scores), filtering differed. The table came from immunoSEQ multiplex PCR; TCRdb's copy has only in-frame clones and leaves some out. V and J calls and clone size are copied from that table; D and trimming were computed from the DNA. The top ten clones hold 0.1% to 0.15% of a sample with 2 million or so clones, 90% to 95% of them seen once. The CDR3 has 16 residues. Germline V lookup: CDR1 SGHTA, CDR2 FQGNSA. V shed 1 base and J 11 bases; nucleotides not matched to a gene: 11. The rearrangement joins TRBV7-2 to TRBJ2-4; 10 bases are shared with TRBD2. The material sequenced was naive CD4+ T cells sorted from blood. This sample's subset: CD45RA+ positively selected. The source is a man between 18 and 29 years old in good health. The CDR3 loop reads CASSLDLLAGAGVQYF. As DNA, the CDR3 is TGTGCCAGCAGCTTAGATCTCCTAGCGGGAGCGGGGGTTCAGTACTTC.